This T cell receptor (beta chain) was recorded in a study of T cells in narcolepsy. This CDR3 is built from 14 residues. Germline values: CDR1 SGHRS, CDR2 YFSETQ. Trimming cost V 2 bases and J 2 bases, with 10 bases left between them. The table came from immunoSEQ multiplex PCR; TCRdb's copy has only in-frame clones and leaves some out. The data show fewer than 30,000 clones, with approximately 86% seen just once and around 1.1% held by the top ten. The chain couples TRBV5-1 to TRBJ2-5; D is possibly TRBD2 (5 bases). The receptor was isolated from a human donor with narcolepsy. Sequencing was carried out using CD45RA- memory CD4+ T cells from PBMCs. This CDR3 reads CASSFGLPQETQYF. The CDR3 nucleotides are TGCGCCAGCAGCTTTGGACTCCCACAAGAGACCCAGTACTTC.